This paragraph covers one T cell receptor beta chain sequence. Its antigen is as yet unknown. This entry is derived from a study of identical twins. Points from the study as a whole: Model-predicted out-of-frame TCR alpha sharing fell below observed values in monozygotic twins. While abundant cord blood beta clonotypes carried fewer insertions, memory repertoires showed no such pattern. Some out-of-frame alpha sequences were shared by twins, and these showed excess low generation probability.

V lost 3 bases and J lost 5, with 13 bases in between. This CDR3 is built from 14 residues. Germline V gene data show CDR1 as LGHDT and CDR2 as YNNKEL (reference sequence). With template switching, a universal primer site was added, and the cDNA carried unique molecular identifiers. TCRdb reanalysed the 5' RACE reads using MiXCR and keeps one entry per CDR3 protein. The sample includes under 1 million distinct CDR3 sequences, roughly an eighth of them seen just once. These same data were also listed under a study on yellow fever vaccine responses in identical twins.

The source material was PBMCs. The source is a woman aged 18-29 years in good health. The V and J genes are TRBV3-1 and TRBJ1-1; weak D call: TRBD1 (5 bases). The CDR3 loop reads CASSHGRVGTEAFF. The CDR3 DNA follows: TGTGCCAGCAGCCACGGCAGGGTGGGGACTGAAGCTTTCTTT.